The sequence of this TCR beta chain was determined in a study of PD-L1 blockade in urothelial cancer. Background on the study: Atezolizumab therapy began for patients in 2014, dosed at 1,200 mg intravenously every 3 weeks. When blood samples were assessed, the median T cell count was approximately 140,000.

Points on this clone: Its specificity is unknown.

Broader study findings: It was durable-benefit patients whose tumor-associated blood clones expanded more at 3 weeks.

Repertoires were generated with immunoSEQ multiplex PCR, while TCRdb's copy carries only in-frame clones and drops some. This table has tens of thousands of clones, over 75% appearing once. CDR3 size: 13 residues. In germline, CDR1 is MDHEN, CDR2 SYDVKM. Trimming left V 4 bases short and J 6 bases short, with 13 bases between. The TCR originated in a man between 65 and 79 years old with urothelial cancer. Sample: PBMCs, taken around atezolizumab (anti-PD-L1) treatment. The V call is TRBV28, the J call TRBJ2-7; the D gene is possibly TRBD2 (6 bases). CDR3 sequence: CASSSAGLGEQYF. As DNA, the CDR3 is TGTGCCAGCAGTTCGGCGGGACTTGGCGAGCAGTACTTC. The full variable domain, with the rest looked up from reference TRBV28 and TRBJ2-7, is DVKVTQSSRYLVKRTGEKVFLECVQDMDHENMFWYRQDPGLGLRLIYFSYDVKMKEKGDIPEGYSVSREKKERFSLILESASTNQTSMYLCASSSAGLGEQYFGPGTRLTVT.